The present T cell receptor (beta chain) was sequenced within a study of memory CD4+ T cells and cytomegalovirus serostatus (dated by TCRdb to between 2018 and 2021). At the level of the whole study: The cohort included approximately 35 healthy adults from Belgium, of whom 9 were CMV seropositive and 24 were CMV seronegative. The study sequenced CD4+ memory TCRbeta repertoires of a Belgian cohort with known cytomegalovirus serostatus to replicate a published TCR-based CMV serostatus classifier.

CDR1 and CDR2 (SGHRS, YFSETQ) derive from the germline V gene. From cysteine to phenylalanine, the CDR3 is 15 amino acids long. Only the CDR3 part of the read is kept: 45 bases, read in frame from the first base. The germline V and J ends show losses of 4 bases and 4 bases respectively, and no gene match explains 8 bases of the junction. With respect to this clone: The antigen it binds to is not known. Per-base quality was not reported, and no clone a single base away is much larger than it.

Genomic DNA was extracted from sorted cells with the Quick-DNA Microprep Kit. Amplification of TCRbeta DNA was done with the immunoSEQ hsTCRbeta kit, following the protocol from the manufacturer. TCRbeta libraries were sequenced on an Illumina MiSeq instrument. The original pipeline was this. Removing out-of-frame sequences left about 2,300,000 distinct TCRbeta sequences, an average of approximately 61,000 per individual. Two values were used to score each individual: the count of some 150 previously reported CMV-associated TCRbeta sequences and the total count of productive distinct TCRbeta sequences. A beta-binomial model was reimplemented in Python, and random forests from scikit-learn, run with default parameters, were trained on data from the US cohort. On the Belgian cohort, classifier performance was reported as the median AUC, along with percentile confidence intervals, across 10,000 bootstrap iterations. TCRdb stores this immuneACCESS table with in-frame sequences only. Part of the clones is absent; in the studies checked, under half of the shortfall reflects unresolved V genes, and no reason is known for the rest. That table gives V, J and clone size, and the DNA gave D and trimming. This sample is represented by about 57,000 clones; more than 60% of them were singletons. The top ten constitute about 0.86% of the sample.

What the work shows at the level of the full study, not this receptor alone: Results were interpreted as suggesting that the CMV-associated TCR signature is largely present in the CD4+ memory repertoire. A median bootstrapped AUC of almost 0.96 with a 95% CI of 0.76-1.00 was achieved on the Belgian cohort by the original-framework classifier. Among the roughly 160 previously reported CMV-associated TCRbeta sequences, some 70 showed up in the CD4+ memory repertoires, with each one found in between one and five individuals. CMV serostatus prediction reached a median bootstrapped AUC of roughly 0.96 with the original framework and roughly 0.9 with a US-trained random forest. Only CD4+CD45RO+ memory cells were sequenced, unlike the original study, which covered naive and memory CD4+ and CD8+ populations.

Single viable CD3+CD4+CD8-CD45RO+ cells were sorted as memory CD4+ T cells on a FACSAria II. CMV serostatus was assessed using a Roche Elecsys assay, by which serum IgG against CMV pp150, pp28, p38 and p52 was detected. Following thawing, total CD4+ T cells were enriched through positive selection using CD4 magnetic microbeads. Samples originated from another study that specifically interrogated the CD4+ T cell memory repertoire. Peripheral blood mononuclear cells were isolated and cryopreserved according to standard operating procedures, and serum was kept at -80 degrees C. CD3-PerCP (BW264/56), CD4-APC (RPA-T4), CD45RO-PE (UCHT1) and CD8-Pacific Orange (3B5) antibodies were used for staining, and non-viable cells were excluded with Sytox blue.

The clonotype originates from an adult in good health and CMV-seronegative. Here the chain combines TRBV5-1 and TRBJ2-1; 7 bases in between match TRBD2. Sequenced input: memory CD4+ T cells from blood. The CDR3 region has the sequence CASSTDGGLYNEQFF. The bases are TGCGCCAGCAGCACCGACGGGGGGTTATACAATGAGCAGTTCTTC.